This T cell receptor beta chain emerged from a study of beta chain features in type 1 diabetes. Study-level findings and limits: In every one of the four CD4+ subsets, TCRB CDR3s were moderately but significantly shorter in Type 1 diabetes patients.

Only a few counts were recorded for this clone. Its antigen is not known. V gave up 2 bases and J gave up 2 bases; unmatched junction bases: 5. There are 15 residues in the CDR3. Germline V gene sequence: CDR1 MNHEY, CDR2 SVGAGI. The authors reverse transcribed all of the isolated RNA, so sequencing captured expressed TCRB transcripts. The method was immunoSEQ multiplex PCR; TCRdb's version includes in-frame clones alone and lacks a portion of them. The data contain 250,000 or so clones, about 15% of them singletons. The sample consisted of naive CD4+ T cells from blood. The chain recombines TRBV6-5 with TRBJ2-7, with 8 bases lining up with TRBD2. This TCR derives from a man under 40 with type 1 diabetes. DNA for the CDR3: TGTGCCAGCAGTTACCGGGGGGGGACTCCCTACGAGCAGTACTTC. Protein: CASSYRGGTPYEQYF.